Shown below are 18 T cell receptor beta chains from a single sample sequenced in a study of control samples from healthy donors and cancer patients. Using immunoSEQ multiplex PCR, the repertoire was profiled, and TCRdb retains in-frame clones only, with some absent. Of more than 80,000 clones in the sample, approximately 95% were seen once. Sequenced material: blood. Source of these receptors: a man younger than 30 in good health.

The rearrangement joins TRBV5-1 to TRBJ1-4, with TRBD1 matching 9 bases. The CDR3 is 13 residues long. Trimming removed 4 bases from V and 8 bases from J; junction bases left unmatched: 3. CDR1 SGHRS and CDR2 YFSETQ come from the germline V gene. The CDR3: CASSGQGKEKLFF. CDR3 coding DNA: TGCGCCAGCAGCGGACAGGGGAAGGAAAAACTGTTTTTT.

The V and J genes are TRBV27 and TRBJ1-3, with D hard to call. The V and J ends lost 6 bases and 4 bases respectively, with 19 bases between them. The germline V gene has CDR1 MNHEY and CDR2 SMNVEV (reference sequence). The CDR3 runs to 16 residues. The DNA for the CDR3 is TGTGCCAGCAGCCGAAGGGCCAATAAACTGGGAAACACCATATATTTT. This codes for CASSRRANKLGNTIYF.

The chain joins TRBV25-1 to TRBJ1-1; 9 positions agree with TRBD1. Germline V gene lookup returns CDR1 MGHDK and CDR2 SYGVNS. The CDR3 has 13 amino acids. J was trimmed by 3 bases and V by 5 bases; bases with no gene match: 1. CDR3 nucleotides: TGTGCCAGCAGTAGGGACAGGGACACTGAAGCTTTCTTT. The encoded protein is CASSRDRDTEAFF.

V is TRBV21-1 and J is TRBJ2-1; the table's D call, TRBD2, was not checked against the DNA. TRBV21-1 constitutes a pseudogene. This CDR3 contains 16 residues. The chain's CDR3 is CASSTSTKASDNEQFF. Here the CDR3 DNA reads TGTGCCAGCAGCACCTCGACTAAAGCATCGGACAATGAGCAGTTCTTC.

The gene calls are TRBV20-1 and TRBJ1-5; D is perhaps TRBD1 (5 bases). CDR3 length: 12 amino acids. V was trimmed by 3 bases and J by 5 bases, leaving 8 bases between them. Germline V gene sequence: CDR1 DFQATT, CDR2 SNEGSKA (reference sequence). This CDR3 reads CSASRGHQPQHF. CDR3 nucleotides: TGCAGTGCTAGTAGGGGCCATCAGCCCCAGCATTTT.

Written as DNA, the CDR3 is TGTGCCAGCAGCTTAGTGCGGGGGCAGCCCCAGCATTTT. Its translation is CASSLVRGQPQHF. The chain carries TRBV7-2 and TRBJ1-5; TRBD1 might be the D (5 bases). The CDR3 loop spans 13 amino acids. The V end lost 1 base, the J end lost 7 bases, and 8 bases lay between the germline ends. Germline CDR1 is SGHTA and CDR2 is FQGNSA.

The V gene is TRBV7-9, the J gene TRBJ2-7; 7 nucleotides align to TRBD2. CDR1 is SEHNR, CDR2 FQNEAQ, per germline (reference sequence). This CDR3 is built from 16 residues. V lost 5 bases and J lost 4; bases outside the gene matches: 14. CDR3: CASSRRPSGILYEQYF. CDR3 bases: TGTGCCAGCAGCCGCCGCCCCAGCGGGATTCTGTACGAGCAGTACTTC.

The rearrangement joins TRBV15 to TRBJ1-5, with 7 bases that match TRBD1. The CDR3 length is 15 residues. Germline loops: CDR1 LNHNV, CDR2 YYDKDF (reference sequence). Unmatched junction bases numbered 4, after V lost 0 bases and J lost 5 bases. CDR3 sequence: CATSRDRQGDQPQHF. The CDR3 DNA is TGTGCCACCAGCAGAGATCGACAGGGAGATCAGCCCCAGCATTTT.

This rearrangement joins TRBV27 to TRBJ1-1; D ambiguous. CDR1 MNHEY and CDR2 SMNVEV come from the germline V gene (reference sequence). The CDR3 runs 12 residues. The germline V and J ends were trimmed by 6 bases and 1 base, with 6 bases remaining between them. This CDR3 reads CASSGGNTEAFF. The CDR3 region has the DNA TGTGCCAGCAGCGGAGGGAACACTGAAGCTTTCTTT.

In DNA, the CDR3 is TGTGCCAGCAGCTTAGCTGATACCTACAATGAGCAGTTCTTC. Encoded protein: CASSLADTYNEQFF. This sequence joins TRBV7-2 and TRBJ2-1; D is unresolved. Trimming removed 0 bases at V and 2 bases at J, with 5 bases between. The CDR3 length is 14 residues. CDR1 SGHTA and CDR2 FQGNSA come from the germline V gene.

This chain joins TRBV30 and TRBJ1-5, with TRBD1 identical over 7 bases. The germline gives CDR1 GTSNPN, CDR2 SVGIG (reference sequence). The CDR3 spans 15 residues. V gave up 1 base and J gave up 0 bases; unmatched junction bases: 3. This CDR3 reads CAWSESGGSNQPQHF. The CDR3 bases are TGTGCCTGGAGTGAGTCAGGGGGTAGCAATCAGCCCCAGCATTTT. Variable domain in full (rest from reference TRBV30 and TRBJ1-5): SQTIHQWPATLVQPVGSPLSLECTVEGTSNPNLYWYRQAAGRGLQLLFYSVGIGQISSEVPQNLSASRPQDRQFILSSKKLLLSDSGFYLCAWSESGGSNQPQHFGDGTRLSIL.

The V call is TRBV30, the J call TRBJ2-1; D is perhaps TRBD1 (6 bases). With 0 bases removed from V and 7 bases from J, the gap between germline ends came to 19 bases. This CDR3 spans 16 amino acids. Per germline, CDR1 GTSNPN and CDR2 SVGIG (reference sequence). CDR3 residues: CAWSVLTGYSGNEQFF. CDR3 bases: TGTGCCTGGAGTGTGTTAACAGGGTACTCAGGGAATGAGCAGTTCTTC.

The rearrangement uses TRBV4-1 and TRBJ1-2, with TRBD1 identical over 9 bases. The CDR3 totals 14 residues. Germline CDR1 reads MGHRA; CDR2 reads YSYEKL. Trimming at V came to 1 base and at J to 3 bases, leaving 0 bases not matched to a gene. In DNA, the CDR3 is TGCGCCAGCAGCCAAGGGACAGGGGACTATGGCTACACCTTC. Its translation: CASSQGTGDYGYTF.

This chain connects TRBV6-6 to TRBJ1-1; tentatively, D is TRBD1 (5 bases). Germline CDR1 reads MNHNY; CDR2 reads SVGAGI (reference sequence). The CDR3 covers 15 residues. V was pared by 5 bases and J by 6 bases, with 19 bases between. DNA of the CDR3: TGTGCCAGCAGTCCGGCTGGGGGGGAGTACTCTGAAGCTTTCTTT. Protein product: CASSPAGGEYSEAFF.

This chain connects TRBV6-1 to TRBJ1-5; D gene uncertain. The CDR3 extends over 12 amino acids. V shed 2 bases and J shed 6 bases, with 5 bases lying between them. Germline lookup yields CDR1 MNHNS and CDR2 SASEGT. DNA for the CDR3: TGTGCCAGCAGTGAAAGGGCTCAGCCCCAGCATTTT. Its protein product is CASSERAQPQHF.

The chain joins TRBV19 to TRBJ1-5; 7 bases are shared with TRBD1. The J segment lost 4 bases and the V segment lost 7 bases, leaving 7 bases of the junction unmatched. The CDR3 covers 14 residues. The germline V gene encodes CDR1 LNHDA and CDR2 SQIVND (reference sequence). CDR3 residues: CASTPTGPNQPQHF. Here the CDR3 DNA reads TGTGCCAGTACTCCGACAGGGCCGAATCAGCCCCAGCATTTT.

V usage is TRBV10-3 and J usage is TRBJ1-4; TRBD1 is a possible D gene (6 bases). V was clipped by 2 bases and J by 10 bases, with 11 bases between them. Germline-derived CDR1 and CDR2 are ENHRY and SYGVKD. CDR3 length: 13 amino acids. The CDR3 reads CAISEVGAGKLFF. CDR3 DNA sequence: TGTGCCATCAGTGAGGTGGGGGCCGGAAAACTGTTTTTT.

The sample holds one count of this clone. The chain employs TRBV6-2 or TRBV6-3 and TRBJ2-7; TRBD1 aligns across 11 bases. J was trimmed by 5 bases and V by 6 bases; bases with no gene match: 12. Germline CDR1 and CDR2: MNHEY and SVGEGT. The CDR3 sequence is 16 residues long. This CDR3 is CASSPLDRGRIDEQYF. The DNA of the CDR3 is TGTGCCAGCAGCCCCCTGGACAGGGGGCGCATCGACGAGCAGTACTTC.